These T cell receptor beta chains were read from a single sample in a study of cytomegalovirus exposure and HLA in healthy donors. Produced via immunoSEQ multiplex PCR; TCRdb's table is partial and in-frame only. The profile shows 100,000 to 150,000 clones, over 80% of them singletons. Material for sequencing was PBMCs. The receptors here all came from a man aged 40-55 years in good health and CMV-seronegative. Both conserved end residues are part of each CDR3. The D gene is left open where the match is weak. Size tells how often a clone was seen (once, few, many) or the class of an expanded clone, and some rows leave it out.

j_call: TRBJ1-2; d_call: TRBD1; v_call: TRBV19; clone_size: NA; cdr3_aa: CASSPDRVGGYGYTF; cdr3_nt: TGTGCCAGTAGCCCGGACAGGGTTGGAGGCTATGGCTACACCTTC
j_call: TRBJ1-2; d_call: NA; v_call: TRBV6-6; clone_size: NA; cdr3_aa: CASSYSRGTSYGYTF; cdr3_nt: TGTGCCAGCAGTTACTCGCGCGGCACATCTTATGGCTACACCTTC
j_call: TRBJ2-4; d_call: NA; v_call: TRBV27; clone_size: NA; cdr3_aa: CASRGLAGTSIQYF; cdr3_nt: TGTGCCAGCAGGGGCCTGGCAGGCACGAGCATTCAGTACTTC
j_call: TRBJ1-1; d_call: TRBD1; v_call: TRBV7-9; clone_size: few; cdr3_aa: CASSTGVGDTEAFF; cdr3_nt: TGTGCCAGCAGCACAGGGGTGGGGGACACTGAAGCTTTCTTT
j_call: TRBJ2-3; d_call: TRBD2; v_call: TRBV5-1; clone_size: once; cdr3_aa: CASSLGGLAGTDTQYF; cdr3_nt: TGCGCCAGCAGCTTGGGGGGACTAGCGGGGACAGATACGCAGTATTTT
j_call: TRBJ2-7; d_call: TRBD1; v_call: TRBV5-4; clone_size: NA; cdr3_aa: CASSPWDRGLEQYF; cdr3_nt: TGTGCCAGCAGCCCTTGGGACAGGGGGCTCGAGCAGTACTTC
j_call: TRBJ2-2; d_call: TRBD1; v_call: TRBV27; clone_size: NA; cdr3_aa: CASRYTLDNGQGAFNTGELFF; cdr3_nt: TGTGCCAGCAGATACACCCTAGACAACGGGCAGGGGGCTTTCAACACCGGGGAGCTGTTTTTT
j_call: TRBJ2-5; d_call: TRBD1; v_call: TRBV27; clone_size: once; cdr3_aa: CASSLSDRVAETQYF; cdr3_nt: TGTGCCAGCAGTTTATCGGACAGGGTTGCGGAGACCCAGTACTTC
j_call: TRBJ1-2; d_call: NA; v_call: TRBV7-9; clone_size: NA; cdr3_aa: CASSLVQGLTYGYTF; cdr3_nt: TGTGCCAGCAGCTTAGTTCAGGGATTAACCTATGGCTACACCTTC
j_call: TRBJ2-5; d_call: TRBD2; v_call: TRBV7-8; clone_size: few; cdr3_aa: CASSFGAGGRETQYF; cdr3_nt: TGTGCCAGCAGCTTCGGAGCGGGGGGGCGGGAGACCCAGTACTTC
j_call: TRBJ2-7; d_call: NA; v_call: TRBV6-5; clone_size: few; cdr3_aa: CASSRQTTASYEQYF; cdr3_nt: TGTGCCAGCAGTCGACAAACCACAGCTTCCTACGAGCAGTACTTC
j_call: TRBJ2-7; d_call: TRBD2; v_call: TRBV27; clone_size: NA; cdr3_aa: CASRRIAGGYEQYF; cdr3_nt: TGTGCCAGCAGGAGAATAGCGGGAGGGTACGAGCAGTACTTC
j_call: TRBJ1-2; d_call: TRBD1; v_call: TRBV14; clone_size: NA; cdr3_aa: CASSHSVRGRGYTF; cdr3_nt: TGTGCCAGCAGCCATAGTGTCAGGGGGCGAGGCTACACCTTC
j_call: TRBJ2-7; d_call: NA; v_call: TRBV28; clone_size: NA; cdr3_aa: CASSPTGLYEQYF; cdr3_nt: TGTGCCAGCAGCCCCACAGGGCTGTACGAGCAGTACTTC
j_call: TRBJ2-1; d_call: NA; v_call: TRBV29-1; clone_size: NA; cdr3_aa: CSVEGGRNSYNEQFF; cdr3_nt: TGCAGCGTTGAGGGGGGAAGGAACTCCTACAATGAGCAGTTCTTC
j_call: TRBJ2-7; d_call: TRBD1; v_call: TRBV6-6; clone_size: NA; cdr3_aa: CASRTGQGAGEQYF; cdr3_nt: TGTGCCAGCAGAACCGGACAGGGGGCGGGCGAGCAGTACTTC
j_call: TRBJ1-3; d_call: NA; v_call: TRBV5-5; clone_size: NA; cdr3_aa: CASRSWGGGGNTIYF; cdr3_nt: TGTGCCAGCAGATCTTGGGGGGGCGGTGGAAACACCATATATTTT
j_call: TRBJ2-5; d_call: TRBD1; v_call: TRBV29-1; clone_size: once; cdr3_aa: CSARTGEETQYF; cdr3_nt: TGCAGCGCACGGACAGGGGAAGAGACCCAGTACTTC
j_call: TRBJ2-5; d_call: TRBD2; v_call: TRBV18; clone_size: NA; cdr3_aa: CASSPGLAGFSYQETQYF; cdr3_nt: TGTGCCAGCTCACCGGGGCTAGCGGGGTTCTCGTACCAAGAGACCCAGTACTTC
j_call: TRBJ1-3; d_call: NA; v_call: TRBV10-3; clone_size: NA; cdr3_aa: CAISEPQAGNTIYF; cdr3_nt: TGTGCCATCAGTGAGCCGCAGGCGGGAAACACCATATATTTT
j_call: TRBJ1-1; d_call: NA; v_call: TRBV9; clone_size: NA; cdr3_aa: CASSVELGPEAFF; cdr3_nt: TGTGCCAGCAGCGTAGAGTTGGGCCCTGAAGCTTTCTTT
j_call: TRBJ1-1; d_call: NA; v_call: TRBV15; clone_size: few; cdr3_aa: CATSRGGRDTEAFF; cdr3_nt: TGTGCCACCAGCAGAGGCGGCAGGGACACTGAAGCTTTCTTT
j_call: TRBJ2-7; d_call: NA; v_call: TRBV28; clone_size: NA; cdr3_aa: CASSTGVSYEQYF; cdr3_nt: TGTGCCAGCAGTACGGGGGTCTCCTACGAGCAGTACTTC
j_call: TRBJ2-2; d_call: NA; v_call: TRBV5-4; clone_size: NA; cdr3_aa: CASSSPYRAGRGTGELFF; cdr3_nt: TGTGCCAGCAGCTCTCCGTACAGGGCCGGCAGAGGGACCGGGGAGCTGTTTTTT
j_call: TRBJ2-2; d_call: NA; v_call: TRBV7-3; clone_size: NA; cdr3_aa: CASSRVSGIGTGELFF; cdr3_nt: TGTGCCAGCAGCCGCGTCTCAGGGATCGGCACCGGGGAGCTGTTTTTT
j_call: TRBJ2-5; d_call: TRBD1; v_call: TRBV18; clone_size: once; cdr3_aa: CASSPRQGETQYF; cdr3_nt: TGTGCCAGCTCACCACGACAGGGCGAGACCCAGTACTTC
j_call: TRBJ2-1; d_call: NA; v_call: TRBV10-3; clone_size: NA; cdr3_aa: CAIRPRASAYNEQFF; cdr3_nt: TGTGCCATCAGGCCTCGGGCTAGCGCCTACAATGAGCAGTTCTTC
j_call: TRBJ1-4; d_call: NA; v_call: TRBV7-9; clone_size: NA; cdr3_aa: CASSPLREGNEKLFF; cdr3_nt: TGTGCCAGCAGCCCACTAAGGGAGGGTAATGAAAAACTGTTTTTT
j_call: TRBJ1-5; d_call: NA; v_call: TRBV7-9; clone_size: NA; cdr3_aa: CASSPAGVGNQPQHF; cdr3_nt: TGTGCCAGCAGCCCCGCAGGCGTTGGCAATCAGCCCCAGCATTTT
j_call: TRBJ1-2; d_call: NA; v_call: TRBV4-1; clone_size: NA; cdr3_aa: CASSQDRGNYGYTF; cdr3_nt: TGCGCCAGCAGCCAAGATAGAGGGAACTATGGCTACACCTTC
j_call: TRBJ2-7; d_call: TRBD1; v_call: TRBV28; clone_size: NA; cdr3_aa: CASSSRTGTYEQYF; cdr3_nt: TGTGCCAGCAGTTCCAGGACAGGGACCTACGAGCAGTACTTC
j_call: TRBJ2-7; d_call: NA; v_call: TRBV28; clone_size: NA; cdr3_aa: CASSLIDRSYEQYF; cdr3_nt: TGTGCCAGCAGTTTAATCGACAGATCCTACGAGCAGTACTTC
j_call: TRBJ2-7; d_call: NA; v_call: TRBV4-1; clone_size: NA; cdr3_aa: CASSQGSYYEQYF; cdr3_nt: TGCGCCAGCAGCCAAGGCTCCTACTACGAGCAGTACTTC
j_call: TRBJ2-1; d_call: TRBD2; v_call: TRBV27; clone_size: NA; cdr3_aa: CASSSGTSGYNEQFF; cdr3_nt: TGTGCCAGCAGTTCGGGGACTAGCGGTTACAATGAGCAGTTCTTC
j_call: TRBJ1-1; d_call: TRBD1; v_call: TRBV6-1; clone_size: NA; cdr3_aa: CASSRDRGKAFF; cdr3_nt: TGTGCCAGCAGTCGGGACAGGGGCAAGGCTTTCTTT